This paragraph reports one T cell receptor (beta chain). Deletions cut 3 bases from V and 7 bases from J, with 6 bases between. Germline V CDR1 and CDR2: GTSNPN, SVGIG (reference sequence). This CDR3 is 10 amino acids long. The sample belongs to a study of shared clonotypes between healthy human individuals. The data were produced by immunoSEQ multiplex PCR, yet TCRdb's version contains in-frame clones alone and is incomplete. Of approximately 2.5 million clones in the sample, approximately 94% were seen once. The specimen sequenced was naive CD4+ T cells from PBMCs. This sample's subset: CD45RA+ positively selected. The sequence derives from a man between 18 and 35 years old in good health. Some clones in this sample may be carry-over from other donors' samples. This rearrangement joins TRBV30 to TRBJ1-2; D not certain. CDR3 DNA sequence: TGTGCCTGGAGCGATTTTGGCTACACCTTC. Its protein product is CAWSDFGYTF.